These T cell receptor beta chains were read from a single sample in a study of shared clonotypes between healthy human individuals. Method: immunoSEQ multiplex PCR; TCRdb's copy keeps in-frame clones and lacks some. The data show about 990,000 clones, approximately 78% seen once. Sequenced: memory CD4+ T cells from PBMCs. These receptors all stem from a man younger than 35 in good health. Some clones in this sample may be carry-over from other donors' samples. Each CDR3 is given without its conserved first and last residue. The order of the fields is V gene, CDR3 protein.

>TRBV7-2
ASSLLGGGVDTQY
>TRBV10-3
AIRSQGNTEAF
>TRBV5-1
ASSSLPAGGGEQF
>TRBV5-4
ASSHKTSTDTQY
>TRBV5-1
ASSPRQGVNEQF
>TRBV29-1
SVTHTNTEAF
>TRBV5-1
ASSRSRLADEEQY
>TRBV28
ASKPGGIQAGELF
>TRBV7-8
ASSLAQGWPGYT
>TRBV5-1
ASRRASSYEQY
>TRBV19
ASSIRGALTDTQY
>TRBV4-1
ASSPTGIQETQY
>TRBV10-3
AIKAGGGGTYEQY
>TRBV2
ASSELAAGYQPQH
>TRBV5-1
ASSLRAGGPDTGELF
>TRBV19
ASSIDKGRTEAF
>TRBV4-2
ASSQELRASYEQY
>TRBV7-2
ASNGLAGGRWDEQF
>TRBV7-8
ASSYRLNSDTQY
>TRBV5-1
ASSPSGTGPTMAQF
>TRBV6-6
ASSYYSGQGAYEQY
>TRBV15
ATSRDGRETGELF
>TRBV2
ASTGDRGSEQY
>TRBV6-6
ASSRGGAANEKLF
>TRBV18
ASSPEPRGRYT
>TRBV18
ASSPMGTSGEQY
>TRBV11-2
ASSLETGGISEAF
>TRBV10-3
AISITTGDKYNEQF
>TRBV19
ASTSLKGAEAF
>TRBV10-3
AISDRGSNTEAF
>TRBV4-1
ASSQPGPTAGREQY
>TRBV27
ASSLKAQGFSGNTIY
>TRBV6-5
ASSQGLRAF
>TRBV5-6
ASSLFSAGTGREKLF
>TRBV19
ASTPWDWSSGNTIY
>TRBV7-9
ASSRRTSGTGELF
>TRBV9
ASSPRGLIPNTEAF
>TRBV4-3
ASSQDARDTGELF